This T cell receptor beta chain was profiled in a study of cytomegalovirus exposure and HLA in healthy donors (dated by TCRdb to about 2017). With regard to the full study: An earlier analysis of roughly 570 of the donors reported over 250 Gb of sequence data and 117 million unique TCR beta sequences obtained from about 170 million T cells. The T cell repertoires of 666 subjects were profiled by immunosequencing and related to cytomegalovirus serostatus. A later analysis re-examined previously published TCR beta repertoires from several hundred donors and added high-resolution HLA genotyping to investigate patterns of TCR occurrence. The study aimed to test whether signatures of past pathogen exposure could be identified by cataloging public T cell receptors. To predict cytomegalovirus infection status, the study brought together high-throughput TCR immunosequencing, statistical association of individual TCRs with disease status, and machine learning. Among the approximately 400 genotyped donors, roughly 80% belonged to the genetic ancestry cluster associated with self-reported Caucasian donors. Genome-wide SNP genotypes for about three fifths of the roughly 670 donors were used in a later genetic analysis, which treated that subset as a discovery cohort. Along with the approximately 670-subject first cohort, a separate validation cohort of 120 different subjects was used. Donor age, sex, ethnicity and CMV serostatus were compiled together with the repertoire data. Class I and class II HLA loci were covered by the typing at four-digit resolution. Rather than using new phenotypic data, the later analysis identified candidate immune exposures from TCR beta sequences and from how often those sequences occurred across donors. In an earlier analysis of roughly 580 of the donors, high-throughput TCR beta sequencing was used to judge whether each TCR beta V gene segment behaved as functional or pseudogenic. Every repertoire in the discovery cohort had been generated on one and the same sequencing platform. Typing coverage varied by locus: about 629-640 donors for A, B, C, DRB1 and DQB1; around 560 for DQA1; some 610 for DPA1; more than 450 for DPB1. About 300 gigabases of sequencing data and tens of millions of unique TCR sequences were included in an early release covering 550 to 650 HLA-typed donors. Four to six DR-DQ haplotypes were handled as single units for association and clustering because linkage in the cohort was strong. Among a few hundred genotyped donors of the cohort, an average of about 240,000 unique TCR beta nucleotide sequences were sequenced per donor, around 20% of them non-productive. Results and caveats for the whole study, not just this receptor: A later analysis found that HLA-associated TCR beta chains were more clonally expanded and had lower generation probabilities than equally common non-associated chains. A later genetic analysis reported fewer N-insertions in productive TCRs among donors in an Asian-associated ancestry cluster than the roughly 700-donor mean. A further reported finding was that TCR beta sequences accurately predicted the HLA-A and HLA-B alleles for most subjects in the first cohort. According to the authors, the approach could potentially be generalized to other disease states and immunological phenotypes. The presence/absence analyses assumed that sequencing depth was roughly uniform across donors, and that assumption may not be true. Because counts were too low, seventeen rarely observed V segments, including chromosome 9 orphons, were left out of the earlier analysis of several hundred of the donors. Immune exposure information for the cohort was limited to CMV serostatus. Because HLA typing was unavailable for some donors at each locus, only the typed subset was used in association tests. In an earlier analysis of around 500 of the donors, most TCR beta V segments appeared in productive rearrangements about 90% or about 30% of the time, broadly matching IMGT annotations. Only TCR beta chains were sequenced in this cohort, and the absence of alpha or paired-chain data limited detectable features. An association between a missense DCLRE1C variant and V-gene and J-gene trimming of TCR beta chains was found in a later genetic analysis and replicated in an independent cohort. According to a later analysis, most CMV-associated TCR beta chains appeared to be HLA-restricted, and the HLA associations seemed to be driven largely by CMV exposure. According to a later analysis, parvovirus B19, influenza, CMV and Epstein-Barr virus appeared linked to several top co-occurrence clusters. A cluster of highly shared sequence variants was judged likely to be a technical artifact of the sequencing pipeline. Correlated functional status among segregating V segments might reflect linkage disequilibrium, but an unknown experimental factor could not be ruled out. At a false discovery rate of 0.05, a later analysis linked fewer than 20,000 TCR beta sequences to specific HLA alleles. The study gave a list of more than 150 TCR beta chains associated with cytomegalovirus. A few of the identified cytomegalovirus-associated TCR beta chains were confirmed in vitro to be specific for cytomegalovirus antigens. Across donors, most TCR sequences were observed very rarely, whereas some public TCRs were present in many individuals. Because the 87-base-pair reads could not distinguish some IMGT-functional V segments, including TRBV6-2 and TRBV6-3, those segments were excluded. In a later analysis, the rate of TCR association differed among HLA loci, with DRB1 alleles having the most associated TCRs and HLA-C alleles having the fewest. When HLA alleles, especially DR and DQ, strongly co-occurred, attributing TCR associations to individual alleles was difficult. The classifier was reported to diagnose cytomegalovirus status with high specificity and sensitivity in both the original cohort and the validation cohort.

In total, around 600 healthy bone marrow donors made up the cohort. All cohort members were sampled while nominally healthy, although unrecorded immune exposures were likely present. The donor was CMV seropositive and was included in the group of 290 or so seropositive cohort members. Each donor provided a peripheral blood sample, and peripheral blood mononuclear cells were used for TCR beta sequencing. The Qiagen DNeasy Blood Extraction Kit was used to extract genomic DNA from the blood cell samples. This clone was detected a few times. The antigen it recognizes is unknown. The record has no base qualities; no much larger clone is one base away. Libraries were made using the immunoSEQ multiplex PCR assay. For the multiplex PCR, a mixture combining 60 forward primers for TCR Vbeta segments and 13 reverse primers for TCR Jbeta segments was used. The CDR3 region of rearranged TCR beta genes was amplified from genomic DNA with a multiplex PCR assay. The amplified TCR beta libraries were sequenced on the Illumina HiSeq System as 87-base-pair reads. In the source study's methods: A later analysis counted approximately 84 million unique TCR beta chains across the 600 to 850 repertoires, and approximately 11 million of these chains were shared by at least two donors. To remove PCR and sequencing errors, raw reads were error-corrected and collapsed into unique sequences using a nearest-neighbor algorithm that merged closely related sequences. V, D and J gene segments were assigned by aligning CDR3 sequences to IMGT reference sequences. For a sequence to be retained, a match of at least six nucleotides to both a V gene segment and a J gene segment was required. A rearrangement counted as productive if the CDR3 had no stop codons and remained in frame with V and J, and every other rearrangement counted as non-productive. CDR3 was defined by IMGT convention, running from the second conserved V-encoded cysteine to the conserved J-encoded phenylalanine. In an earlier analysis of roughly 610 of the donors, sequences lacking an unambiguous match to a single V gene segment were excluded. An earlier analysis of 450 to 650 of the donors called V segments functional above 56.7% productive rearrangements and segregating when the between-donor standard deviation exceeded 5%. A statistical classification framework was built to diagnose cytomegalovirus status from the catalog of TCR beta chain sequences. V and J gene assignment, in a later analysis, came from comparing TCR nucleotide sequences with IMGT/GENE-DB human TR gene sequences. The TCRdist pipeline was used in a later analysis to assign CDR3 sequences and most-parsimonious VDJ recombination scenarios. In a later analysis, every TCR beta chain was defined by the combination of its CDR3 amino acid sequence and its V-gene family, and reads without a unique V-gene family were dropped. In a later analysis, 450 to 600 highly shared, low-generation-probability nucleotide sequences were removed to address suspected cross-contamination and a sequencing artifact. A later analysis calculated a clonal expansion index for each public chain from normalized within-repertoire ranks of inferred template counts. In a later analysis, generation probabilities were computed using a VDJ recombination model fitted to out-of-frame rearrangements, and the results were checked against IGoR. A later analysis scored TCR-TCR, TCR-HLA and TCR-CMV co-occurrence with hypergeometric tests, applying a repertoire-size bias correction to TCR pairs. A later analysis estimated false discovery rates by permuting HLA or CMV assignments 20 times. In a later analysis, co-occurring TCRs were grouped using DBSCAN, and TCRdist sequence similarity was added for clustering within HLA-allele-positive subsets. Repertoires with fewer than 30,000 or more than 120,000 public chains were left out of co-occurrence clustering, as were about 5 repertoires with anomalous nucleotide sharing. Here the immuneACCESS table is served through TCRdb, limited to in-frame sequences with V and J called. Missing clones are a known gap in these copies; in checked studies unresolved V genes cover under half, and the rest lacks a known reason. That table supplies the V and J calls and clone size; D and trimming were determined from the DNA. Recorded for this sample are some 180,000 clones; 65% to 85% of them occurred a single time. The ten largest make up more than 1.1% of the sample.

The CDR1 and CDR2 encoded by the germline V gene (reference sequence) are LNHDA and SQIVND. The germline V and J ends show losses of 8 bases and 5 bases respectively, and no gene match explains 5 bases of the junction. The CDR3 starts with the cysteine, ends with the phenylalanine, and has 13 residues. Only the CDR3 part of the read is kept: 39 bases, read in frame from the first base. The specimen was PBMCs. The origin of this receptor is a girl under 18 in good health and CMV-seropositive. The rearrangement joined TRBV19 to TRBJ1-5; TRBD1 lines up with 8 middle nucleotides. The DNA sequence is as follows: TGTGCCAGTTGGACAGGGAATTATCAGCCCCAGCATTTT. This yields the protein CASWTGNYQPQHF.